The present entry profiles one T cell receptor beta chain with its context. This clonotype was counted only a few times. Its antigen specificity is not known. Per-nucleotide qualities are absent, and no much larger clonotype sits a single base away. This record comes from a study of blood T cells in healthy people across ages (dated by TCRdb to the mid-2010s). A note on the overall study: In model experiments, template switching captured roughly one uniquely barcoded TCR beta cDNA molecule for every two T cells. To track age-related changes in TCR beta repertoire diversity, the study relied on deep sequencing normalized with unique cDNA molecular identifiers. Four age groups were formed from the donors: young (average approximately 17 years), middle-aged (just under 40), aged (more than 55) and long-lived (approximately 78). To avoid experimental bias, donors of different ages were spread randomly across the sequencing lanes. For two donors (one aged 18 to 30 and one aged 80 or older), the study analyzed two additional independent replicas of 1 million unique cDNA reads from the same blood draw.

Clipping removes 3 bases from V and 4 bases from J, with 26 as the unmatched junction base count. CDR1 and CDR2 (DFQATT, SNEGSKA) derive from the germline V gene (reference sequence). Including the terminal cysteine and phenylalanine, the CDR3 comprises 20 residues. Only the CDR3 DNA stays, 60 bases, in frame from base 1. Libraries were constructed by 5' RACE. The instrument was an Illumina HiSeq 2500. A second about 7 to 12 cycle PCR used a sample-barcoded 5' primer and a J-beta primer mix. Each TCR beta cDNA molecule received a unique molecular identifier from a template-switch 5' adaptor carrying 12 random nucleotides. Each sample yielded at least 3 million CDR3-containing paired-end reads. First-strand cDNA was synthesized from all RNA with the Mint cDNA synthesis kit, primed by a TRBC-specific oligonucleotide. Following uracil-DNA glycosylase treatment, all cDNA underwent a first 18-cycle PCR with the universal primers M1SS and BC2_uni_R. In the original analysis: For normalization, 1 million high-quality reads were randomly selected from each sample, with every read carrying a distinct molecular identifier. Reads sharing molecular identifiers were discarded rather than binned into consensus sequences. MiTCR, set to a Q25 quality threshold and the strictest error-elimination algorithm, was used for CDR3 identification, clonotype clustering and error correction. A nonparametric unseen species model with Euler transformation was used to estimate lower-bound total TCR beta diversity. The public reads were run again by TCRdb, first through fastp at Q25 and then through MiXCR, and only productive beta chains were kept. Under each unique CDR3 protein, matching rows form one entry showing the most common genes and DNA. TCRdb assigned the V and J calls; the authors' analysis was not used. This sample holds 710,000 or so distinct CDR3 sequences; about a third were observed only once. The ten top clones hold 15% of the sample.

General findings and caveats noted by the study authors: The percentage of naive T cells measured by flow cytometry correlated strongly with observed TCR beta diversity. The long-lived group showed more naive CD4+ T cells, fewer expanded clones and increased TCR diversity than the aged group, suggesting age selection. Because the CMV infection status of the donors was unknown, age-related changes in expanded clonotypes may potentially have been confounded. As age increased, observed TCR beta diversity per million T cells dropped in a roughly linear way, and a significant reduction was already evident by age 40. Estimates of total diversity based on one million sequenced T cells were considered lower bounds and underestimates. Conclusive comparison of naive and antigen-experienced compartments was prevented by the profiling of bulk unsorted PBMCs.

The donors were roughly 39 Caucasian individuals from Russia, aged roughly 6 to 100 years, who were systemically healthy. About 9.8 milliliters of peripheral blood were drawn from each donor into EDTA-treated Vacutainer tubes. Ficoll-Paque density-gradient centrifugation was used to isolate PBMCs, with at least 6.5 million per sample. Trizol reagent was used to extract total RNA from PBMCs, with at least 5.5 micrograms per sample. For every donor, flow cytometry on a PBMC aliquot measured the percentage of naive CD45RAhigh/CD27high T cells. The sample consisted of blood. The sequence derives from a woman aged 80 or older in good health. Donor details come from another sample of the same person, matched by shared clones. The chain is made from TRBV20-1 and TRBJ1-2, with TRBD1 identical over 7 junction bases. The encoded CDR3 is CSARVGILMRRGPKGYGYTF. The nucleotide sequence reads as follows: TGCAGTGCTAGGGTGGGGATTTTAATGAGGAGGGGGCCGAAAGGCTATGGCTACACCTTC.